This entry lists 17 T cell receptor beta chains sequenced from one sample in a study of molecular identifiers for immune sequencing clone quantification. TCRdb re-analysed the PCR reads in MiXCR, keeping a single row per CDR3 protein. The repertoire has 400,000 to 600,000 distinct CDR3 sequences, around 23% of them found once; the top ten carry 0.76%. Sequenced material: naive CD8+ T cells from blood, with Jurkat cell RNA spiked in. Described subset: FACS-sorted CD8+CD4-CCR7+CD45RA+ naive T cells. The source is a human donor in good health. Some libraries in this study had Jurkat cell RNA spiked in.

About this clonotype itself: Since a much larger clone is just one base distant, this may be a read error. The chain combines TRBV7-2 with TRBJ2-4, with a possible D match to TRBD1 (5 bases). The CDR3 sequence is 14 residues long. CDR1 is SGHTA, CDR2 FQGNSA, per germline. CDR3 loop: CAGSLFLGENIQYF. The CDR3 bases are TGTGCCGGCAGCTTATTTTTAGGGGAAAACATTCAGTACTTC.

This clonotype was counted once. The CDR3 DNA sequence: TGCAGCGTTGAAGGTGGGGACTTAAATGAAAAACTGTTTTTT. Encoded protein: CSVEGGDLNEKLFF. The rearrangement links TRBV29-1 to TRBJ1-4; the D gene is possibly TRBD1 (5 bases). The V end lost 1 base, the J end lost 5 bases, and 11 bases lay between the germline ends. CDR1 and CDR2 from the germline V gene are SQVTM and ANQGSEA. The CDR3 is 14 amino acids.

V is TRBV4-1 and J is TRBJ2-7, with 7 positions matching TRBD1. Germline-derived CDR1 and CDR2 are MGHRA and YSYEKL. CDR3 length equals 16 residues. The V segment lost 3 bases and the J segment 7 bases; nucleotides outside the gene matches: 15. The CDR3 reads CASSQDRSTGAREQYF. The CDR3, as DNA: TGCGCCAGCAGCCAGGATCGATCTACAGGGGCGAGGGAGCAGTACTTC.

This clonotype was seen repeatedly, ten times or more. This sequence joins TRBV6-1 and TRBJ2-3; perhaps TRBD1 as D (5 bases). The V gene lost 8 bases and the J gene lost 3 bases, with 12 bases spanning the gap. The CDR3 is 13 residues long. The germline CDR1 and CDR2 sequences are MNHNS and SASEGT. DNA of the CDR3: TGTGCCAGCTCGGATCAGGGTACAGATACGCAGTATTTT. It codes for CASSDQGTDTQYF.

This clonotype was counted between two and nine times. The V call is TRBV7-9, the J call TRBJ1-1; D is unclear. The CDR3 sequence is 14 residues long. The germline V and J ends were trimmed by 1 base and 1 base, with 7 bases remaining between them. CDR1 is SEHNR, CDR2 FQNEAQ, per germline (reference sequence). The chain's CDR3 is CASSLVTPNTEAFF. CDR3 bases: TGTGCCAGCAGCTTAGTTACTCCGAACACTGAAGCTTTCTTT.

The chain combines TRBV19 with TRBJ1-3; D remains ambiguous. CDR3 size: 13 residues. Trimming took 11 bases from V and 2 from J, leaving 13 bases between them. Germline values: CDR1 LNHDA, CDR2 SQIVND (reference sequence). Here the CDR3 reads CAATPLAGNTIYF. For the CDR3, the DNA is TGTGCCGCCACACCGTTAGCTGGAAACACCATATATTTT.

Concerning this clonotype itself: A clone one base away is much larger, so this may be a read error. J is TRBJ2-3 and V is TRBV2, with D maybe TRBD2 (5 bases). The CDR3 totals 15 residues. The germline CDR1 and CDR2 sequences are SNHLY and FYNNEI. The CDR3 nucleotides are TGTACCAGCAGTTATAGCGCAGACCCCACAGATACGCAGTATTTT. This codes for CTSSYSADPTDTQYF.

This clonotype was observed a few times. As the CDR3 is not closed by the conserved phenylalanine or tryptophan, this likely results from a read error. This chain uses TRBV6-5 with TRBJ1-2, with D possibly TRBD1 on 5 matching bases. V was shortened by 0 bases and J by 3 bases, with 8 bases between the two germline ends. This CDR3 comprises 14 residues. Germline CDR1 MNHEY, CDR2 SVGAGI. The CDR3 DNA sequence: TGTGCCAGCAGTTACTCCGGACACGACTATGGCTACACCCTC. Protein sequence: CASSYSGHDYGYTL.

This CDR3 is CASTQGAKDTEAFF. The CDR3 DNA follows: TGCGCCAGCACACAGGGGGCAAAGGACACTGAAGCTTTCTTT. The chain employs TRBV10-2 and TRBJ1-1; TRBD1 agrees at 9 bases. This CDR3 is 14 amino acids long. Trimming at V came to 7 bases and at J to 3 bases, leaving 6 bases not matched to a gene. Germline CDR1 and CDR2: WSHSY and SAAADI.

With regard to this clonotype: Germline and junction disagree at one end, which may indicate a read error. J is TRBJ2-1 and V is TRBV28; 9 bases match TRBD2. This CDR3 has 17 residues. The germline V gene encodes CDR1 MDHEN and CDR2 SYDVKM. CDR3 residues: CASSLTPRLAAWYEQIF. The CDR3 coding sequence is TGTGCCAGCAGTTTAACGCCCCGACTAGCGGCCTGGTATGAGCAGATCTTC.

This clonotype was picked up many times. The gene calls are TRBV29-1 and TRBJ2-4, with TRBD2 identical over 7 bases. There are 13 residues in the CDR3. Germline V gene data show CDR1 as SQVTM and CDR2 as ANQGSEA. The CDR3: CSGRGSLADIQYF. CDR3 nucleotides: TGCAGTGGACGCGGGAGTCTGGCGGACATTCAGTACTTC.

This clonotype was counted many times. V gene TRBV20-1 combines with J gene TRBJ2-3; D might be TRBD1 (5 bases). The V end was cut by 0 bases, the J end by 0 bases, with 10 bases between. The CDR3 has 15 residues. CDR1 is DFQATT, CDR2 SNEGSKA, per germline (reference sequence). The CDR3 sequence: CSARDSGHSTDTQYF. The CDR3, as DNA: TGCAGTGCTAGAGATTCAGGGCATAGCACAGATACGCAGTATTTT.

Concerning this clonotype: Mismatch with germline at one junction end may stem from a read error. CDR3 sequence (DNA): TGTGCCAGCACCGGAAATCTAGCACGTACCGATATCCATGAGCAGTCCTTC. It yields the protein CASTGNLARTDIHEQSF. The genes are TRBV2 and TRBJ2-1, with a weak D call TRBD2 (5 bases). Germline values: CDR1 SNHLY, CDR2 FYNNEI. The CDR3 consists of 17 residues. The variable domain in full, with the rest retrieved from reference TRBV2 and TRBJ2-1, is EPEVTQTPSHQVTQMGQEVILRCVPISNHLYFYWYRQILGQKVEFLVSFYNNEISEKSEIFDDQFSVERPDGSNFTLKIRSTKLEDSAMYFCASTGNLARTDIHEQSFGPGTRLTVL.

The chain joins TRBV12-3 or TRBV12-4 to TRBJ2-7; D not resolved. This CDR3 is 16 amino acids long. V was pared by 6 bases and J by 2 bases, with 20 bases between. For the CDR3, the DNA is TGTGCCAGCAGCCCCCAAGTTGGAAGGGCGGCCTACGAGCAGTACTTC. This sequence encodes CASSPQVGRAAYEQYF.

In its sample, this clonotype was seen a few times. The chain employs TRBV4-1 and TRBJ2-7, with D perhaps matching TRBD2 (6 bases). Trimming pared 0 bases from V and 7 bases from J, leaving 10 bases between. The CDR3 covers 13 residues. CDR1 and CDR2 (germline): MGHRA, YSYEKL. For the CDR3, the DNA is TGCGCCAGCAGCCAAGATCTAGCGTGGGAGCAGTACTTC. Its protein is CASSQDLAWEQYF.

This clonotype was found many times. The rearrangement links TRBV5-4 to TRBJ2-5, with TRBD2 matching over 11 bases. The CDR3 length is 15 residues. The trim removed 4 bases at V and 2 bases at J, leaving 4 bases unmatched. Germline assignment: CDR1 SGHNT and CDR2 YYREEE (reference sequence). CDR3 in DNA: TGTGCCAGCAGCCCGGGACTAGCGGATCAAGAGACCCAGTACTTC. Protein product: CASSPGLADQETQYF.

The V and J genes are TRBV14 and TRBJ2-5; 7 bases match TRBD2. The CDR3 has 16 amino acids. The ends lost 2 bases at V and 1 base at J; junction bases unmatched: 7. Germline-derived CDR1 and CDR2 are SGHDN and FVKESK. CDR3 DNA: TGTGCCAGCAGCCAATTCTGGACGGGGGGCCAAGAGACCCAGTACTTC. Amino acids: CASSQFWTGGQETQYF.